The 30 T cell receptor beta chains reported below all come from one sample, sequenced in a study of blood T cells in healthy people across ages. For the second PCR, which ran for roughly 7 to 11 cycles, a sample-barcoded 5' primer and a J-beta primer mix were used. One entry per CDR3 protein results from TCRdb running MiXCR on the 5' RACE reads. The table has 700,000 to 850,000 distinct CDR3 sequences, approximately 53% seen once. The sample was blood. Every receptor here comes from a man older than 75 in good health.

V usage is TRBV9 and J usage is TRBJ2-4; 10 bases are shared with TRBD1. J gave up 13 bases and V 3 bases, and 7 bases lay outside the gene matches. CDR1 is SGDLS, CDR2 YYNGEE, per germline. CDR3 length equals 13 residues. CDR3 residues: CASSAGTGDGQYF. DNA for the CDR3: TGTGCCAGCAGCGCCGGGACAGGGGATGGGCAGTACTTC.

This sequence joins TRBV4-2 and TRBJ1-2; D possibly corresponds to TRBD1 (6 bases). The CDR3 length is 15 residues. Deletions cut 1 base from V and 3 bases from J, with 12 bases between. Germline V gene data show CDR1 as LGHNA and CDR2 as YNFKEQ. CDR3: CASSQVSGQYYGYTF. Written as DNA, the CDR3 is TGTGCCAGCAGCCAAGTTTCCGGACAGTACTATGGCTACACCTTC.

The CDR3 reads CASSQRTGRNEKLFF. The CDR3 nucleotides read TGTGCCAGCAGCCAAAGGACAGGGAGGAATGAAAAACTGTTTTTT. This chain links TRBV3-1 with TRBJ1-4; 8 positions agree with TRBD1. Germline V CDR1 and CDR2: LGHDT, YNNKEL (reference sequence). After removal of 2 bases from V and 5 bases from J, the junction contained 4 bases not matched to a gene. The CDR3 consists of 15 residues.

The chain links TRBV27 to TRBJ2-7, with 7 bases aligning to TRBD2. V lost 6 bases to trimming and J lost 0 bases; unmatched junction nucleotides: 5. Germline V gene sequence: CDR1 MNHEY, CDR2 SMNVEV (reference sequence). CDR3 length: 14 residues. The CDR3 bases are TGTGCCAGCAGGTTAGGCGGGGGCTCCTACGAGCAGTACTTC. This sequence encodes CASRLGGGSYEQYF.

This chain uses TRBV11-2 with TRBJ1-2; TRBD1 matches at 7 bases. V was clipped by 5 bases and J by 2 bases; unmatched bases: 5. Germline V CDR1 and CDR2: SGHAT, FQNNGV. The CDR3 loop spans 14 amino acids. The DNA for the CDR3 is TGTGCCAGCAGCCCGGACAGGATAAACTATGGCTACACCTTC. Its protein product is CASSPDRINYGYTF.

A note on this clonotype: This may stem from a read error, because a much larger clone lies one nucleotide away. The CDR3 DNA reads as TGTGCCAGCAGTGTACAGGGAGGAAACTATGGCTACACCTTC. As protein: CASSVQGGNYGYTF. The chain joins TRBV27 to TRBJ1-2, with D possibly TRBD1 on 6 matching bases. Germline CDR1 reads MNHEY; CDR2 reads SMNVEV (reference sequence). The CDR3 is 14 amino acids. Trimming took off 5 bases at V and 2 bases at J, with 12 bases between the two ends.

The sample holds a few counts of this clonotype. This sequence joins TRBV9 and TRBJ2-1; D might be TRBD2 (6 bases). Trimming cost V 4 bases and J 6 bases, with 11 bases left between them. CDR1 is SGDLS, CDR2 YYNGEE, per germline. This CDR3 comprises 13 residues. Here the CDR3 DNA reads TGTGCCAGCAGCATCGGGACTTTCAATGAGCAGTTCTTC. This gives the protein CASSIGTFNEQFF.

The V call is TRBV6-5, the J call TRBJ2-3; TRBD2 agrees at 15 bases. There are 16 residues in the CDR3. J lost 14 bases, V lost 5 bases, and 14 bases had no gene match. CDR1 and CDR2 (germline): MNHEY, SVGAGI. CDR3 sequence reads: CASSPGTSGRNRYAYF. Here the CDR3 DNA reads TGTGCCAGCAGTCCGGGGACTAGCGGGAGGAACAGATACGCGTATTTT.

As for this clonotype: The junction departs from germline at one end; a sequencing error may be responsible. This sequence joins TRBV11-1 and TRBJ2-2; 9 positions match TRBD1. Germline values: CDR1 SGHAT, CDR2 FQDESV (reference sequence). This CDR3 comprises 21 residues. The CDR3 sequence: CAGSSPTMDRGLATNTGELFF. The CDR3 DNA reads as TGTGCCGGCAGCTCTCCGACAATGGACAGGGGCCTAGCGACGAACACCGGGGAGCTGTTTTTT.

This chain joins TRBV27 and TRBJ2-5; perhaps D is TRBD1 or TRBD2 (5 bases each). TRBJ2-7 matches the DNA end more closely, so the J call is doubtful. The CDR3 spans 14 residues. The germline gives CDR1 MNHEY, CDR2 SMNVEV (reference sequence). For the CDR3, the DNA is TGTGCCAGCAGTTTAATTGGGACGGGTCGCGAGCAGTACTTC. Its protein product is CASSLIGTGREQYF.

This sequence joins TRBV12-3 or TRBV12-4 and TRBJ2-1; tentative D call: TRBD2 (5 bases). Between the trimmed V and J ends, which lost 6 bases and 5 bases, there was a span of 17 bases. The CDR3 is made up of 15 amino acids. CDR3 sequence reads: CASSRAAAGDNEQFF. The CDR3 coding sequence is TGTGCCAGCAGCCGGGCTGCGGCGGGTGACAATGAGCAGTTCTTC.

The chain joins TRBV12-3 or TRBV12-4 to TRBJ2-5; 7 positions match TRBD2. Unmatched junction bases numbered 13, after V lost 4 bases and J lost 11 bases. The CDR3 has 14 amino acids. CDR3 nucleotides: TGTGCCAGCAGTTCCCGAGGACTAGACAATGAGCAGTACTTC. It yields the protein CASSSRGLDNEQYF.

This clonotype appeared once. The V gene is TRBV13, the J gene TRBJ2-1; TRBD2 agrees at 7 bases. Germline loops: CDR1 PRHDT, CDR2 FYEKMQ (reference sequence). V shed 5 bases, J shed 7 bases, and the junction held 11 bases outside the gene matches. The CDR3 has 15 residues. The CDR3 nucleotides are TGTGCCAGCAGCGCTAGTGGGAGGGCCGGGAATGAGCAGTTCTTC. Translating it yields CASSASGRAGNEQFF.

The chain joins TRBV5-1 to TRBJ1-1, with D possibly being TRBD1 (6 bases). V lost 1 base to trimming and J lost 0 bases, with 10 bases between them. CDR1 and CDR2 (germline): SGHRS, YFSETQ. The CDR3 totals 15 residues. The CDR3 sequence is CASSLHGGMNTEAFF. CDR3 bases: TGCGCCAGCAGCTTGCACGGGGGCATGAACACTGAAGCTTTCTTT.

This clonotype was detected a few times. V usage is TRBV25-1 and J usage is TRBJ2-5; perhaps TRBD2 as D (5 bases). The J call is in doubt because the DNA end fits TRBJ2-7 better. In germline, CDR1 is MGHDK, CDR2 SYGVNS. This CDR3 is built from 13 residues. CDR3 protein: CASSRLAADEQYF. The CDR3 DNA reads TGTGCCAGCTCGAGGCTAGCTGCCGACGAGCAGTACTTC.

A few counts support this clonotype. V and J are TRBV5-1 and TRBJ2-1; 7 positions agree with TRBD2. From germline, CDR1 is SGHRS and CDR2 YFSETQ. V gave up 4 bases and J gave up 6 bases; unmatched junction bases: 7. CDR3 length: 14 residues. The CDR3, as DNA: TGCGCCAGCAGCGGCGGGAGTGTAGCCAATGAGCAGTTCTTC. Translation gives CASSGGSVANEQFF.

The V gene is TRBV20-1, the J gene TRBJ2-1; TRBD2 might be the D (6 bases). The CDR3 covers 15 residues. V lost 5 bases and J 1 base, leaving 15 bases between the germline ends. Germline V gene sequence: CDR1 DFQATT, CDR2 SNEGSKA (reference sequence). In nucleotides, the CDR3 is TGCAGTGCTGTACCGGGGACTGCATCCTACAATGAGCAGTTCTTC. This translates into CSAVPGTASYNEQFF.

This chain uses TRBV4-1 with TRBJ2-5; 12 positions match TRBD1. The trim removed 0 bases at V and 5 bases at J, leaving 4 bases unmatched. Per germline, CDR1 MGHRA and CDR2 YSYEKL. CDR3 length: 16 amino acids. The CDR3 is CASSQEGTGGFETQYF. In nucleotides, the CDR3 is TGCGCCAGCAGCCAAGAAGGGACAGGGGGCTTTGAGACCCAGTACTTC.

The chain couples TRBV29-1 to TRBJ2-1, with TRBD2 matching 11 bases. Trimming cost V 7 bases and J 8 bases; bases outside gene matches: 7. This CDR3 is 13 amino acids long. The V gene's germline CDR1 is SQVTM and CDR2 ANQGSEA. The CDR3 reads CSALAGVGDEQFF. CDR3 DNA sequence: TGCAGCGCACTAGCGGGAGTTGGGGATGAGCAGTTCTTC.

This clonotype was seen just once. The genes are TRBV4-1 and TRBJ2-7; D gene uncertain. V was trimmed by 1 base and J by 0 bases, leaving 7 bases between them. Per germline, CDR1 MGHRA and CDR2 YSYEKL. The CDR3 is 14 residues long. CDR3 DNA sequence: TGCGCCAGCAGCCAAGGTTATACCTCCTACGAGCAGTACTTC. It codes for CASSQGYTSYEQYF.

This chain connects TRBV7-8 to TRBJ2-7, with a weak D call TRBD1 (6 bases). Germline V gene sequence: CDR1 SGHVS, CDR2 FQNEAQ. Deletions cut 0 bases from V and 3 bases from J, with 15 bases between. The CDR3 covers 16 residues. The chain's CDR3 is CASSLALGRGSYEQYF. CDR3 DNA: TGTGCCAGCAGCTTAGCCCTGGGCAGGGGTAGCTACGAGCAGTACTTC.

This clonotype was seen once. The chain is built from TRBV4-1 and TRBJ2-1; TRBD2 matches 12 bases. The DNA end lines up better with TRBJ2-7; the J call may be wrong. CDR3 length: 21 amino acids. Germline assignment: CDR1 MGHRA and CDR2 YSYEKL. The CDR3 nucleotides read TGCGCCAGCAGCCAAGTGGGGATACTAGCGGGAGGTCCATTAGGGTACAATGAGCAGTACTTC. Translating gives CASSQVGILAGGPLGYNEQYF.

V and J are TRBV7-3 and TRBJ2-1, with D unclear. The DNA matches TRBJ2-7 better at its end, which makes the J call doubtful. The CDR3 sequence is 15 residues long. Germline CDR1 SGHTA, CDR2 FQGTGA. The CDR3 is CASSTLELSYNEQYF. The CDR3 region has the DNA TGTGCCAGCAGCACCCTGGAACTCTCCTACAATGAGCAGTACTTC.

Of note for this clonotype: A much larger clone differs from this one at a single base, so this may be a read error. CDR3 in DNA: TGTGCCAGCAGCTTGCTGGCTAGCGGGAGTTATTACGAGACCCAGTACTTC. As protein: CASSLLASGSYYETQYF. The genes are TRBV5-5 and TRBJ2-5; 10 bases align to TRBD2. Germline trimming cut 1 base from V and 5 bases from J; bases unmatched to any gene: 11. This CDR3 contains 17 residues. The germline V gene has CDR1 SGHKS and CDR2 YYEKEE (reference sequence).

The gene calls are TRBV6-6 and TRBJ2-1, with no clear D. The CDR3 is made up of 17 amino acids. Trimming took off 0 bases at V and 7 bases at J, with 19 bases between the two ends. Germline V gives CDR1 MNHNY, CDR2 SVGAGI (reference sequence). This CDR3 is CASSYSRMTTMGNEQFF. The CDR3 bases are TGTGCCAGCAGTTACTCCAGAATGACGACCATGGGGAATGAGCAGTTCTTC.

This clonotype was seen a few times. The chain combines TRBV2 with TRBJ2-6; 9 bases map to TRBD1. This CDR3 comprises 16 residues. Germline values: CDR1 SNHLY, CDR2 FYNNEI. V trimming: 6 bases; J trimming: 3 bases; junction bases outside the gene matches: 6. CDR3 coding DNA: TGTGCCAGCAGGGACAGGGGTAGGTTTGGGGCCAACGTCCTGACTTTC. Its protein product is CASRDRGRFGANVLTF.

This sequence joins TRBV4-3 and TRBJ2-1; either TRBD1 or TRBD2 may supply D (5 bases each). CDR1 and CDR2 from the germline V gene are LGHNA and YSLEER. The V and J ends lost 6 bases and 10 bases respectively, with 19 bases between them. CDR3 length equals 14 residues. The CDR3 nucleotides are TGCGCCAGCAGTCCTAAGGGGCTAGCCCTAGAGCAGTTCTTC. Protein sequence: CASSPKGLALEQFF.

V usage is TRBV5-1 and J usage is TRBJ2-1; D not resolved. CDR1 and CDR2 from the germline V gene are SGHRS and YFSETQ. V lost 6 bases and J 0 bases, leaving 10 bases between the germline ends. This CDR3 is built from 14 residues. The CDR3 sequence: CASKEGFSYNEQFF. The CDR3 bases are TGCGCCAGCAAGGAAGGATTCTCCTACAATGAGCAGTTCTTC.

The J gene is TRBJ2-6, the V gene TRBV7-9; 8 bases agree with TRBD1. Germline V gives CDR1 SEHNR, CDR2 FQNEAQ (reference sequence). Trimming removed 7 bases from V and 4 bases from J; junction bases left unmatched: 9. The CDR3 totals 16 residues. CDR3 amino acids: CASTQGALTGANVLTF. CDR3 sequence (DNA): TGTGCCAGCACGCAGGGGGCCCTGACCGGGGCCAACGTCCTGACTTTC.

DNA of the CDR3: TGCAGCGTTGAAGATCACCGAGGGAGGAGACCCGGAACTTACGAGCAGTACTTC. As protein: CSVEDHRGRRPGTYEQYF. The chain has TRBV29-1 and TRBJ2-7; D possibly corresponds to TRBD2 (6 bases). Deletions cut 0 bases from V and 4 bases from J, with 25 bases between. There are 18 residues in the CDR3. CDR1 is SQVTM, CDR2 ANQGSEA, per germline.